The 26 T cell receptor beta chains presented below share a single source sample, sequenced in a study of regulatory T cells in long-lasting Graves disease. Investigators prepared the TCR beta libraries by applying iRepertoire HTBI primers and Arm-PCR of CDR3 regions. From the multiplex PCR reads, TCRdb called clonotypes with MiXCR, one entry per CDR3 protein. The sample records roughly 420,000 distinct CDR3 sequences, less than 20% being singletons. Regarding time point: newly diagnosed GD, antithyroid drugs for less than 3 months. Making the TCR library involved RNA that had been extracted from PBMCs. These data also formed part of another study, on T cells in Graves' hyperthyroidism and ophthalmopathy.

The specimen comprised peripheral blood mononuclear cells (PBMCs), sampled at new diagnosis, from a patient treated with antithyroid drugs. Source of these receptors: a woman aged 18-29 years with Graves disease.

This chain links TRBV3-1 with TRBJ1-4, with 8 bases identical to TRBD1. V lost 4 bases to trimming and J lost 4 bases; unmatched junction nucleotides: 5. Germline V lookup: CDR1 LGHDT, CDR2 YNNKEL (reference sequence). The CDR3 sequence is 15 residues long. The CDR3 reads CASSPRQGINEKLFF. The CDR3 DNA is TGTGCCAGCAGCCCCAGACAGGGGATTAATGAAAAACTGTTTTTT.

This clonotype was detected ten times or more. V gene TRBV28 combines with J gene TRBJ2-1; D possibly matches TRBD1 or TRBD2 (7 bases each). CDR3 length: 14 amino acids. Germline V lookup: CDR1 MDHEN, CDR2 SYDVKM. With 6 bases removed from V and 7 bases from J, the gap between germline ends came to 16 bases. CDR3 protein: CASSLRGGRNEQFF. The DNA for the CDR3 is TGTGCCAGCAGCCTCAGGGGGGGGCGGAATGAGCAGTTCTTC.

This clonotype has at least ten counts. V usage is TRBV3-1 and J usage is TRBJ1-2; 9 bases fit TRBD1. Looked up from germline, CDR1 is LGHDT and CDR2 is YNNKEL (reference sequence). V dropped 5 bases and J dropped 7; count of bases not matched to a gene: 8. CDR3 length equals 14 residues. CDR3 sequence (DNA): TGTGCCAGCAGCAACACAGGGGGCGCGGCTGGCTACACCTTC. The encoded protein is CASSNTGGAAGYTF.

The table lists this clonotype with a few counts. This could be a read error, since a much larger clone is one nucleotide away. This rearrangement joins TRBV28 to TRBJ2-5; tentative D call: TRBD1 (6 bases). Germline CDR1 reads MDHEN; CDR2 reads SYDVKM. The CDR3 has 15 amino acids. CDR3 region: CASSSSRDIQETRYF. CDR3 coding DNA: TGTGCCAGCAGTTCCTCCCGGGACATACAAGAGACCCGGTACTTC.

V gene TRBV7-9 combines with J gene TRBJ2-7; the D gene is possibly TRBD2 (6 bases). Trimming cost V 7 bases and J 2 bases, with 15 bases left between them. Per germline, CDR1 SEHNR and CDR2 FQNEAQ (reference sequence). There are 14 residues in the CDR3. CDR3 DNA sequence: TGTGCCAGCACCACACACGGAGGGGCCTACGAGCAGTACTTC. It translates to CASTTHGGAYEQYF.

This clonotype was detected many times. The chain combines TRBV11-2 with TRBJ2-3; maybe TRBD2 (6 bases). V was clipped by 0 bases and J by 8 bases, with 12 bases between them. CDR3 length: 14 residues. Germline assignment: CDR1 SGHAT and CDR2 FQNNGV. The CDR3 DNA follows: TGTGCCAGCAGCTTAGAAGCCGGGAGAGGTACGCAGTATTTT. This codes for CASSLEAGRGTQYF.

The chain couples TRBV4-3 to TRBJ2-5; 8 nucleotides agree with TRBD2. The CDR3 loop spans 15 amino acids. V lost 4 bases to trimming and J lost 3 bases; unmatched junction nucleotides: 7. Germline CDR1 is LGHNA and CDR2 is YSLEER. In DNA form, the CDR3 reads TGCGCCAGCAGCCTGGATGGTAGCGGGAAAGAGACCCAGTACTTC. Translated: CASSLDGSGKETQYF.

Many counts were recorded for this clonotype. This chain links TRBV6-1 with TRBJ1-1, with D unresolved. The V end lost 5 bases, the J end lost 3 bases, and 16 bases lay between the germline ends. The CDR3 length is 15 residues. Germline-derived CDR1 and CDR2 are MNHNS and SASEGT. The CDR3 bases are TGTGCCAGCAGTAGCCCCCCTCTAGGAGACACTGAAGCTTTCTTT. Amino acid sequence: CASSSPPLGDTEAFF.

The rearrangement links TRBV7-3 to TRBJ1-5; D is ambiguous. This CDR3 has 9 amino acids. V dropped 11 bases and J dropped 5 bases, with 4 bases sitting between them. The germline V gene encodes CDR1 SGHTA and CDR2 FQGTGA. The CDR3 coding sequence is TGTGCCTGTTATCAGCCCCAGCATTTT. Translated: CACYQPQHF. The full variable domain, in which reference TRBV7-3 and TRBJ1-5 provide the parts outside the CDR3, is GAGVSQTPSNKVTEKGKYVELRCDPISGHTALYWYRQSLGQGPEFLIYFQGTGAADDSGLPNDRFFAVRPEGSVSTLKIQRTERGDSAVYLCACYQPQHFGDGTRLSIL.

In this sample, this clonotype turned up many times. The chain couples TRBV28 to TRBJ2-1; 8 positions match TRBD2. The CDR3 has 16 residues. Germline V gives CDR1 MDHEN, CDR2 SYDVKM. V lost 2 bases to trimming and J lost 5 bases; unmatched junction nucleotides: 8. The CDR3 region is CASSLTRLAGNNEQFF. The CDR3 nucleotides read TGTGCCAGCAGTTTAACTCGGCTAGCGGGTAACAATGAGCAGTTCTTC.

This clonotype was counted a few times. The CDR3 DNA reads as TGTGCCAGCAGTTACTTTACGGGGCCTAAGGATGGCTACACCTTC. Translated, it gives CASSYFTGPKDGYTF. The chain recombines TRBV6-5 with TRBJ1-2, with TRBD1 as a possible D gene (5 bases). Germline V CDR1 and CDR2: MNHEY, SVGAGI. Trimming cost V 1 base and J 6 bases, with 15 bases left between them. The CDR3 totals 15 residues.

This clonotype was counted many times. The chain links TRBV7-3 to TRBJ1-1, with unresolved D. Trimming removed 0 bases from V and 3 bases from J, with 8 bases in between. Germline V gene data show CDR1 as SGHTA and CDR2 as FQGTGA. This CDR3 is built from 14 residues. The CDR3 DNA sequence: TGTGCCAGCAGCTTAACGTTCCCGCACACTGAAGCTTTCTTT. Protein product: CASSLTFPHTEAFF. Full variable domain (remainder filled in from reference TRBV7-3 and TRBJ1-1): GAGVSQTPSNKVTEKGKYVELRCDPISGHTALYWYRQSLGQGPEFLIYFQGTGAADDSGLPNDRFFAVRPEGSVSTLKIQRTERGDSAVYLCASSLTFPHTEAFFGQGTRLTVV.

To note about this clonotype: One end of the junction is discordant with germline, which a read error may explain. J is TRBJ2-7 and V is TRBV11-2; 8 nucleotides align to TRBD2. The germline CDR1 and CDR2 sequences are SGHAT and FQNNGV. There are 14 residues in the CDR3. CDR3 DNA sequence: TGTGCCAGCAGCTTAAGCGGGAGAACTTACGGGCAGTACTTC. Its translation: CASSLSGRTYGQYF.

The V and J genes are TRBV7-3 and TRBJ1-5, with a weak D call TRBD1 (6 bases). The CDR3 totals 19 residues. Trimming shortened V by 0 bases and J by 0 bases, and 18 bases separated the two germline ends. Germline V gives CDR1 SGHTA, CDR2 FQGTGA. The CDR3 here is CASSLTRWTANYSNQPQHF. In DNA, the CDR3 is TGTGCCAGCAGCTTAACGCGATGGACAGCGAATTATAGCAATCAGCCCCAGCATTTT. The whole variable domain, filled in from reference TRBV7-3 and TRBJ1-5, reads GAGVSQTPSNKVTEKGKYVELRCDPISGHTALYWYRQSLGQGPEFLIYFQGTGAADDSGLPNDRFFAVRPEGSVSTLKIQRTERGDSAVYLCASSLTRWTANYSNQPQHFGDGTRLSIL.

The table lists this clonotype with a few counts. The V gene is TRBV19, the J gene TRBJ1-4; 7 bases align to TRBD1. Germline lookup yields CDR1 LNHDA and CDR2 SQIVND (reference sequence). The CDR3 runs to 16 residues. V shed 5 bases and J 6 bases; nucleotides not matched to a gene: 12. The CDR3: CASSSPGRGTDEKLFF. CDR3 in DNA: TGTGCCAGTAGTTCCCCTGGGAGGGGGACAGATGAAAAACTGTTTTTT.

This clonotype was picked up a small number of times. CDR3 sequence: CASSLVQGNYNEQFF. The CDR3 DNA is TGTGCCAGCAGCTTAGTACAGGGGAACTACAATGAGCAGTTCTTC. The rearrangement uses TRBV7-2 and TRBJ2-1; TRBD1 agrees at 7 bases. V lost 1 base and J lost 3; bases outside the gene matches: 3. The CDR3 has 15 amino acids. The V gene's germline CDR1 is SGHTA and CDR2 FQGNSA.

The chain employs TRBV27 and TRBJ2-7; a possible D gene is TRBD2 (6 bases). V was cut by 11 bases and J by 4 bases, with 24 bases left in between. Germline V gene sequence: CDR1 MNHEY, CDR2 SMNVEV (reference sequence). The CDR3 totals 15 residues. Here the CDR3 reads CASGDSGRRSYEQYF. The CDR3 coding sequence is TGTGCCTCCGGCGATAGCGGAAGGAGATCTTACGAGCAGTACTTC.

In this sample, this clonotype turned up many times. The CDR3 DNA is TGTGCCAGCAGTTATGGGGGGCGGGGTGGCTACACCTTC. Its protein product is CASSYGGRGGYTF. V gene TRBV12-3 or TRBV12-4 combines with J gene TRBJ1-2; maybe TRBD1 (6 bases). The CDR3 extends over 13 amino acids. The V and J ends lost 4 bases and 7 bases respectively, with 13 bases between them.

Only a few counts were recorded for this clonotype. The V and J genes are TRBV20-1 and TRBJ1-5, with 7 bases lining up with TRBD1. From germline, CDR1 is DFQATT and CDR2 SNEGSKA (reference sequence). V lost 5 bases to trimming and J lost 4 bases; unmatched junction nucleotides: 5. The CDR3 runs to 13 residues. In nucleotides, the CDR3 is TGCAGTGCTTCCGGGACAGTTAATCAGCCCCAGCATTTT. It specifies CSASGTVNQPQHF.

In regard to this clonotype: A much larger clone differs by one base, so this may be a read error. The rearrangement links TRBV3-1 to TRBJ2-3, with no clear D. Germline V CDR1 and CDR2: LGHDT, YNNKEL (reference sequence). The CDR3 extends over 12 amino acids. The CDR3 reads CGSSSVGDTQYF. CDR3 bases: TGTGGCAGCAGCTCAGTGGGAGATACGCAGTATTTT.

The V gene is TRBV28, the J gene TRBJ1-2; D gene unclear. With 3 bases removed from V and 4 bases from J, the gap between germline ends came to 12 bases. Germline assignment: CDR1 MDHEN and CDR2 SYDVKM. The CDR3 has 14 amino acids. For the CDR3, the DNA is TGTGCCAGCAGTTTCCAGGCCGGGCTCTATGGCTACACCTTC. Its translation is CASSFQAGLYGYTF.

This clonotype was counted a few times. The chain combines TRBV5-1 with TRBJ2-3; 9 bases are a match to TRBD2. The V gene end was trimmed by 5 bases and the J gene end by 7 bases; junction bases not matched to a gene: 8. Germline-derived CDR1 and CDR2 are SGHRS and YFSETQ. The CDR3 loop spans 14 amino acids. The CDR3 nucleotides are TGCGCCAGCAGAGCTATTAGCGGGAGTCATACGCAGTATTTT. Protein product: CASRAISGSHTQYF.

Written as DNA, the CDR3 is TGTGCCAGTAGAGATGGTCAGGGGGATCAGCCCCAGCATTTT. Amino acid sequence: CASRDGQGDQPQHF. The chain carries TRBV19 and TRBJ1-5; 7 bases line up with TRBD1. Germline V gives CDR1 LNHDA, CDR2 SQIVND (reference sequence). Germline trimming cut 6 bases from V and 5 bases from J; bases unmatched to any gene: 7. The CDR3 is made up of 14 amino acids.

The chain recombines TRBV30 with TRBJ2-5; D may be TRBD1 (6 bases). CDR1 GTSNPN and CDR2 SVGIG come from the germline V gene (reference sequence). Trimming removed 4 bases at V and 2 bases at J, with 11 bases between. CDR3 length: 13 residues. This CDR3 is CAWTAQGQETQYF. CDR3 nucleotides: TGTGCCTGGACGGCGCAGGGGCAAGAGACCCAGTACTTC.

Ten or more counts support this clonotype. The V gene is TRBV6-1, the J gene TRBJ2-7, with 10 bases identical to TRBD2. The CDR3 extends over 18 amino acids. The germline gives CDR1 MNHNS, CDR2 SASEGT. V shed 5 bases, J shed 5 bases, and the junction held 18 bases outside the gene matches. The CDR3: CASSPRDNKSGRAHEQYF. CDR3 sequence (DNA): TGTGCCAGCAGTCCGAGGGACAACAAAAGCGGGAGGGCCCACGAGCAGTACTTC.

There are many counts of this clonotype. The V call is TRBV12-3 or TRBV12-4, the J call TRBJ1-5; D not certain. The CDR3 runs to 15 residues. V lost 4 bases, J lost 4 bases, and 14 bases lay in between. The CDR3 reads CASSSVRTGNQPQHF. In DNA, the CDR3 is TGTGCCAGCAGTTCCGTTCGGACTGGAAATCAGCCCCAGCATTTT.